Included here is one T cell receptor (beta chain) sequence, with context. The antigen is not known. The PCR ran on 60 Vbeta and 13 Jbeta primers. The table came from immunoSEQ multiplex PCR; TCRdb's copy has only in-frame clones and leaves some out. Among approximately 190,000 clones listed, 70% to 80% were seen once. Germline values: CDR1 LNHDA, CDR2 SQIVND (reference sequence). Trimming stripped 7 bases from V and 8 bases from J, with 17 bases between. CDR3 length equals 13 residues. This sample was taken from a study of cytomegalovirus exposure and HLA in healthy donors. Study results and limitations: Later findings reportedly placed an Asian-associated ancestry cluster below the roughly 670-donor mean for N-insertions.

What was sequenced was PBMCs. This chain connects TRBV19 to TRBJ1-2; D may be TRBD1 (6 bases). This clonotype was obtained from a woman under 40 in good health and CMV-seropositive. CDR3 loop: CASITGPGRGYTF. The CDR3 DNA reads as TGTGCCAGTATTACAGGGCCGGGACGGGGCTACACCTTC.